A selection of T cell receptor beta chains follows, all from one sample in a study of cytomegalovirus exposure and HLA in healthy donors. The assay was immunoSEQ multiplex PCR, and TCRdb's table has in-frame clones only and misses some. The data contain over 200,000 clones, about 81% of them singletons. The material sequenced was PBMCs. These receptors all stem from a woman aged 40 to 55 in good health and CMV-seropositive. Each CDR3 is given with its conserved first and last residue. Each record gives: D gene, V gene, clone size, J gene, CDR3 protein, CDR3 DNA. The D gene is left open where the match is weak. Where a row states a size, it is once, few, many or the class of an expanded clone; other rows omit it.

d_gene: .
v_gene: TRBV7-2
abundance: .
j_gene: TRBJ2-7
CDR3aa: CASTKGGTYEQYF
CDR3nt: TGTGCCAGCACCAAGGGGGGGACCTACGAGCAGTACTTC

d_gene: .
v_gene: TRBV21-1
abundance: .
j_gene: TRBJ2-5
CDR3aa: CASSPAWAGKETQYF
CDR3nt: TGTGCCAGCAGTCCAGCGTGGGCAGGGAAAGAGACCCAGTACTTC

d_gene: TRBD1
v_gene: TRBV4-2
abundance: .
j_gene: TRBJ2-7
CDR3aa: CASSQDRDRYEQYF
CDR3nt: TGTGCCAGCAGCCAGGACAGGGATCGCTACGAGCAGTACTTC

d_gene: .
v_gene: TRBV6-8
abundance: .
j_gene: TRBJ2-7
CDR3aa: CASPHGYEQYF
CDR3nt: TGTGCCAGCCCTCACGGCTACGAGCAGTACTTC

d_gene: TRBD1
v_gene: TRBV30
abundance: .
j_gene: TRBJ1-1
CDR3aa: CAWSWGDRSNTEAFF
CDR3nt: TGTGCCTGGAGCTGGGGGGACAGGTCGAACACTGAAGCTTTCTTT

d_gene: TRBD2
v_gene: TRBV9
abundance: .
j_gene: TRBJ2-3
CDR3aa: CASSSGLAETSTDTQYF
CDR3nt: TGTGCCAGCAGCTCGGGACTAGCGGAGACTAGCACAGATACGCAGTATTTT

d_gene: TRBD2
v_gene: TRBV7-2
abundance: .
j_gene: TRBJ2-7
CDR3aa: CASSLLSSGAYEQYF
CDR3nt: TGTGCCAGCAGCTTACTCTCTAGCGGGGCCTACGAGCAGTACTTC

d_gene: .
v_gene: TRBV15
abundance: .
j_gene: TRBJ2-1
CDR3aa: CAFAGGYNEQFF
CDR3nt: TGTGCCTTCGCAGGGGGGTACAATGAGCAGTTCTTC

d_gene: TRBD1
v_gene: TRBV7-2
abundance: .
j_gene: TRBJ1-1
CDR3aa: CASSPEFRDRGRLTEAFF
CDR3nt: TGTGCCAGCAGCCCGGAGTTCCGGGACAGGGGGCGCCTCACTGAAGCTTTCTTT

d_gene: .
v_gene: TRBV7-9
abundance: few
j_gene: TRBJ1-5
CDR3aa: CASSFEGGNQPQHF
CDR3nt: TGTGCCAGCAGCTTTGAGGGTGGCAATCAGCCCCAGCATTTT

d_gene: TRBD2
v_gene: TRBV9
abundance: .
j_gene: TRBJ2-5
CDR3aa: CASSTGLARETQYF
CDR3nt: TGTGCCAGCAGCACCGGACTAGCGAGAGAGACCCAGTACTTC

d_gene: TRBD2
v_gene: TRBV10-3
abundance: .
j_gene: TRBJ2-1
CDR3aa: CAISEGSASGRHDNEQFF
CDR3nt: TGTGCCATCAGTGAGGGGTCGGCTAGCGGGAGGCATGACAATGAGCAGTTCTTC

d_gene: .
v_gene: TRBV6-5
abundance: .
j_gene: TRBJ1-2
CDR3aa: CASSYQGNYGYTF
CDR3nt: TGTGCCAGCAGTTATCAGGGGAACTATGGCTACACCTTC

d_gene: TRBD2
v_gene: TRBV11-3
abundance: .
j_gene: TRBJ2-1
CDR3aa: CASSLRTSGYNEQFF
CDR3nt: TGTGCCAGCAGCTTACGGACTAGCGGTTACAATGAGCAGTTCTTC

d_gene: .
v_gene: TRBV11-2
abundance: .
j_gene: TRBJ1-1
CDR3aa: CASSFISRDRGLNTEAFF
CDR3nt: TGTGCCAGCAGCTTCATCAGCCGAGATAGGGGACTTAACACTGAAGCTTTCTTT

d_gene: TRBD2
v_gene: TRBV2
abundance: .
j_gene: TRBJ2-7
CDR3aa: CASSQAGGRYEQYF
CDR3nt: TGTGCCAGCAGTCAAGCGGGGGGGAGGTACGAGCAGTACTTC

d_gene: TRBD2
v_gene: TRBV10-3
abundance: .
j_gene: TRBJ2-7
CDR3aa: CATTSGALEQYF
CDR3nt: TGTGCCACGACTAGCGGAGCCTTAGAGCAGTACTTC

d_gene: .
v_gene: TRBV5-1
abundance: few
j_gene: TRBJ1-1
CDR3aa: CASSDTQGGALAFF
CDR3nt: TGCGCCAGCAGCGACACTCAGGGTGGCGCCCTAGCTTTCTTT

d_gene: .
v_gene: TRBV7-9
abundance: few
j_gene: TRBJ1-5
CDR3aa: CASSMGRIDQPQHF
CDR3nt: TGTGCCAGCAGCATGGGCAGGATCGATCAGCCCCAGCATTTT

d_gene: TRBD2
v_gene: TRBV7-2
abundance: few
j_gene: TRBJ2-7
CDR3aa: CASSLATSGRFYEQYF
CDR3nt: TGTGCCAGCAGCTTGGCGACTAGCGGGAGGTTCTACGAGCAGTACTTC

d_gene: .
v_gene: TRBV27
abundance: .
j_gene: TRBJ2-1
CDR3aa: CASSFTYNEQFF
CDR3nt: TGTGCCAGCAGTTTTACCTACAATGAGCAGTTCTTC

d_gene: .
v_gene: TRBV9
abundance: .
j_gene: TRBJ1-2
CDR3aa: CASSVGRGNYGYTF
CDR3nt: TGTGCCAGCAGCGTAGGGAGAGGTAACTATGGCTACACCTTC

d_gene: TRBD2
v_gene: TRBV15
abundance: .
j_gene: TRBJ2-3
CDR3aa: CATSKGGGNTDTQYF
CDR3nt: TGTGCCACCAGCAAGGGCGGGGGGAACACAGATACGCAGTATTTT

d_gene: TRBD2
v_gene: TRBV2
abundance: few
j_gene: TRBJ2-7
CDR3aa: CASTTGGWYEQYF
CDR3nt: TGTGCCAGCACAACGGGGGGGTGGTACGAGCAGTACTTC

d_gene: TRBD2
v_gene: TRBV7-7
abundance: .
j_gene: TRBJ2-2
CDR3aa: CAMRGITGELFF
CDR3nt: TGTGCCATGCGGGGGATCACCGGGGAGCTGTTTTTT

d_gene: TRBD1
v_gene: TRBV30
abundance: once
j_gene: TRBJ1-6
CDR3aa: CAYSTGPRDSPLHF
CDR3nt: TGTGCCTATTCGACAGGGCCCCGCGATTCACCCCTCCACTTT

d_gene: TRBD1
v_gene: TRBV5-1
abundance: few
j_gene: TRBJ1-6
CDR3aa: CASSSRTGSSYNSPLHF
CDR3nt: TGCGCCAGCAGCTCCCGGACAGGGAGCTCCTATAATTCACCCCTCCACTTT

d_gene: .
v_gene: TRBV14
abundance: .
j_gene: TRBJ1-1
CDR3aa: CASSQFGGLGTFF
CDR3nt: TGTGCCAGCAGCCAATTCGGAGGGTTGGGAACTTTCTTT

d_gene: .
v_gene: TRBV4-3
abundance: .
j_gene: TRBJ2-3
CDR3aa: CASSPRGHRAGDTQYF
CDR3nt: TGCGCCAGCAGCCCCCGAGGCCACAGGGCCGGAGATACGCAGTATTTT

d_gene: .
v_gene: TRBV6-5
abundance: once
j_gene: TRBJ2-3
CDR3aa: CASSGGRTYTDTQYF
CDR3nt: TGTGCCAGCAGTGGGGGGAGGACTTACACAGATACGCAGTATTTT

d_gene: .
v_gene: TRBV7-3
abundance: .
j_gene: TRBJ1-1
CDR3aa: CASSSLRQVSWEETETFF
CDR3nt: TGTGCCAGCAGCTCCCTTCGACAGGTTAGCTGGGAAGAAACTGAAACTTTCTTT

d_gene: .
v_gene: TRBV15
abundance: .
j_gene: TRBJ1-1
CDR3aa: CATSSGPDTEAFF
CDR3nt: TGTGCCACCAGCAGTGGTCCAGACACTGAAGCTTTCTTT

d_gene: TRBD2
v_gene: TRBV30
abundance: .
j_gene: TRBJ2-1
CDR3aa: CAWSGQPHGASGSSYNEQFF
CDR3nt: TGTGCCTGGAGTGGGCAACCCCACGGGGCCAGCGGGAGTTCTTACAATGAGCAGTTCTTC

d_gene: .
v_gene: TRBV19
abundance: .
j_gene: TRBJ2-5
CDR3aa: CATDQGAAQYF
CDR3nt: TGTGCCACCGACCAGGGTGCGGCCCAGTACTTC

d_gene: .
v_gene: TRBV5-6
abundance: .
j_gene: TRBJ1-1
CDR3aa: CASSIEVAEAFF
CDR3nt: TGTGCCAGCAGCATTGAGGTAGCTGAAGCTTTCTTT

d_gene: .
v_gene: TRBV10-3
abundance: few
j_gene: TRBJ2-1
CDR3aa: CAISEAQGLNNEQFF
CDR3nt: TGTGCCATCAGTGAGGCACAGGGACTAAACAATGAGCAGTTCTTC

d_gene: .
v_gene: TRBV6-5
abundance: .
j_gene: TRBJ2-7
CDR3aa: CASSYDRSYEQYF
CDR3nt: TGTGCCAGCAGTTACGACAGGTCCTACGAGCAGTACTTC

d_gene: .
v_gene: TRBV9
abundance: once
j_gene: TRBJ1-2
CDR3aa: CASSVGDGLLYGYTF
CDR3nt: TGTGCCAGCAGCGTAGGGGACGGACTACTCTATGGCTACACCTTC

d_gene: .
v_gene: TRBV5-4
abundance: .
j_gene: TRBJ2-1
CDR3aa: CASSLETILFDEQFF
CDR3nt: TGTGCCAGCAGCTTGGAGACTATATTGTTTGATGAGCAGTTCTTC

d_gene: TRBD1
v_gene: TRBV13
abundance: .
j_gene: TRBJ2-3
CDR3aa: CASSPRQGITDTQYF
CDR3nt: TGTGCCAGCAGCCCCAGACAGGGAATCACAGATACGCAGTATTTT

d_gene: .
v_gene: TRBV6-5
abundance: .
j_gene: TRBJ1-6
CDR3aa: CASKTAQGVGSPLHF
CDR3nt: TGTGCCAGCAAGACAGCCCAAGGGGTGGGTTCACCCCTCCACTTT

d_gene: .
v_gene: TRBV14
abundance: .
j_gene: TRBJ1-6
CDR3aa: CASSQGPGQVWNSPLHF
CDR3nt: TGTGCCAGCAGTCAAGGCCCTGGCCAAGTGTGGAATTCACCCCTCCACTTT

d_gene: .
v_gene: TRBV5-1
abundance: .
j_gene: TRBJ1-2
CDR3aa: CASSLDWEGYTF
CDR3nt: TGCGCCAGCAGCTTGGATTGGGAGGGCTACACCTTC

d_gene: TRBD2
v_gene: TRBV29-1
abundance: .
j_gene: TRBJ2-7
CDR3aa: CSVVGAGGSEQYF
CDR3nt: TGCAGCGTTGTGGGTGCGGGGGGGAGTGAGCAGTACTTC

d_gene: TRBD1
v_gene: TRBV6-1
abundance: .
j_gene: TRBJ1-2
CDR3aa: CASSAPGQGANYGYTF
CDR3nt: TGTGCCAGCAGTGCACCGGGACAGGGCGCTAACTATGGCTACACCTTC

d_gene: TRBD1
v_gene: TRBV10-3
abundance: .
j_gene: TRBJ1-1
CDR3aa: CAISGTGNPEAFF
CDR3nt: TGTGCCATCAGCGGGACAGGGAACCCTGAAGCTTTCTTT

d_gene: TRBD1
v_gene: TRBV10-3
abundance: few
j_gene: TRBJ1-6
CDR3aa: CATRGQGKGSYNSPLHF
CDR3nt: TGTGCCACCCGAGGACAGGGGAAAGGGTCCTATAATTCACCCCTCCACTTT

d_gene: .
v_gene: TRBV6-1
abundance: .
j_gene: TRBJ2-7
CDR3aa: CASSPTGIGYEQYF
CDR3nt: TGTGCCAGCAGCCCTACAGGGATTGGGTACGAGCAGTACTTC

d_gene: .
v_gene: TRBV5-1
abundance: .
j_gene: TRBJ2-7
CDR3aa: CASSLLSSPTREQYF
CDR3nt: TGCGCCAGCAGCTTGCTTTCAAGCCCTACGAGGGAGCAGTACTTC

d_gene: TRBD2
v_gene: TRBV7-2
abundance: .
j_gene: TRBJ2-1
CDR3aa: CASSISSGGSYNEQFF
CDR3nt: TGTGCCAGCAGCATCTCTAGCGGGGGCTCCTACAATGAGCAGTTCTTC

d_gene: TRBD2
v_gene: TRBV4-3
abundance: .
j_gene: TRBJ2-3
CDR3aa: CASRAAGGRTDTQYF
CDR3nt: TGCGCCAGCAGGGCAGCGGGAGGCCGTACAGATACGCAGTATTTT

d_gene: TRBD1
v_gene: TRBV9
abundance: .
j_gene: TRBJ2-7
CDR3aa: CASSVAGQVLGEQYF
CDR3nt: TGTGCCAGCAGCGTAGCGGGACAGGTACTGGGCGAGCAGTACTTC

d_gene: TRBD1
v_gene: TRBV10-3
abundance: .
j_gene: TRBJ1-2
CDR3aa: CAISAQGANQDGYTF
CDR3nt: TGTGCCATCAGTGCGCAGGGGGCAAATCAGGATGGCTACACCTTC

d_gene: TRBD2
v_gene: TRBV4-2
abundance: .
j_gene: TRBJ2-1
CDR3aa: CASSQDLAGGNNEQFF
CDR3nt: TGTGCCAGCAGCCAAGATCTCGCGGGGGGGAACAATGAGCAGTTCTTC

d_gene: .
v_gene: TRBV2
abundance: .
j_gene: TRBJ1-2
CDR3aa: CASSGQAYGYTF
CDR3nt: TGTGCCAGCAGTGGACAGGCCTATGGCTACACCTTC

d_gene: .
v_gene: TRBV29-1
abundance: .
j_gene: TRBJ2-2
CDR3aa: CSVDKTYTGELFF
CDR3nt: TGCAGCGTCGACAAAACCTACACCGGGGAGCTGTTTTTT

d_gene: TRBD1
v_gene: TRBV6-5
abundance: .
j_gene: TRBJ1-1
CDR3aa: CASSYSPGQTEAFF
CDR3nt: TGTGCCAGCAGTTACTCTCCGGGACAGACTGAAGCTTTCTTT

d_gene: .
v_gene: TRBV7-2
abundance: .
j_gene: TRBJ2-5
CDR3aa: CASSLPWLTQETQYF
CDR3nt: TGTGCCAGCAGCTTACCCTGGCTCACCCAAGAGACCCAGTACTTC

d_gene: .
v_gene: TRBV19
abundance: .
j_gene: TRBJ1-3
CDR3aa: CASSFLQGRGNTIYF
CDR3nt: TGTGCCAGTAGTTTTCTCCAGGGTCGTGGAAACACCATATATTTT